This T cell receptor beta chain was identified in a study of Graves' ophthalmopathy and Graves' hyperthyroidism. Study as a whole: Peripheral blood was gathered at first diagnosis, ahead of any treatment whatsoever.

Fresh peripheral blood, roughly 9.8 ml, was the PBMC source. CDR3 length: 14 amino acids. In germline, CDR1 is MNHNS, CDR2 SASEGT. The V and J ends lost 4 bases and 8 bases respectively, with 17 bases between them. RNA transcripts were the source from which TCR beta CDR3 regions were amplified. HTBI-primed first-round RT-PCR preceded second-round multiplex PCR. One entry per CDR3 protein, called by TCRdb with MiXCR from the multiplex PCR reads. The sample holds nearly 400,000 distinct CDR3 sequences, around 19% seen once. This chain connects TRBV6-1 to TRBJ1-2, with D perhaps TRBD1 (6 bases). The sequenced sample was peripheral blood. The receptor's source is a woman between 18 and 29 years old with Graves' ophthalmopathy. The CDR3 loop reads CASSALLTGDGYTF. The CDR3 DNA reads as TGTGCCAGCAGTGCTTTGTTGACAGGCGACGGCTACACCTTC.